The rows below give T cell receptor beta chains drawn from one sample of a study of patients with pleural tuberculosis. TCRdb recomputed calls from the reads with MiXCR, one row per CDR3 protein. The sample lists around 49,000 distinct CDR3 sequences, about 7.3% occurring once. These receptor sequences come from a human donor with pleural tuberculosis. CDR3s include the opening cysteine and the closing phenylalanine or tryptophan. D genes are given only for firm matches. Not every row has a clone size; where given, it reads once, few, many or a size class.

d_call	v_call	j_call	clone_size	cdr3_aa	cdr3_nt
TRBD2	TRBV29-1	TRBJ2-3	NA	CSVEGLAGGRNTQYF	TGCAGCGTTGAAGGTCTAGCGGGGGGGAGAAATACGCAGTATTTT
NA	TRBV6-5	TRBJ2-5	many	CASSSGAQETQYF	TGTGCCAGCAGTTCGGGGGCGCAAGAGACCCAGTACTTC
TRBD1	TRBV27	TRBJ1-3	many	CASSLSQGASGNTIYF	TGTGCCAGCAGTTTATCGCAGGGGGCTTCTGGAAACACCATATATTTT
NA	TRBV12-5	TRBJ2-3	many	CASGLVRSTESRRDTQYF	TGTGCTAGTGGTTTGGTACGGTCCACCGAAAGCCGGAGGGATACGCAGTATTTT
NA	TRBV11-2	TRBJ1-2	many	CASSLDLASYGYTF	TGTGCCAGCAGCTTAGATCTAGCCAGCTATGGCTACACCTTC
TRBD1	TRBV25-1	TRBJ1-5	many	CASSGGGQGAPYQPQHF	TGTGCCAGCAGTGGTGGGGGACAGGGGGCCCCGTATCAGCCCCAGCATTTT
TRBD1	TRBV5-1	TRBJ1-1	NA	CASSPTGANTEAFF	TGCGCCAGTAGCCCGACAGGGGCTAACACTGAAGCTTTCTTT
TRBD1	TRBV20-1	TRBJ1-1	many	CSARGQGYTEAFF	TGCAGTGCTAGAGGACAGGGGTACACTGAAGCTTTCTTT
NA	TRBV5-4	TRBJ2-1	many	CASSLGSHEQFF	TGTGCCAGCAGCTTGGGTAGTCATGAGCAGTTCTTC
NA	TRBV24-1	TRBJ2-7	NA	CATSDPTEQYF	TGTGCCACCAGTGACCCGACCGAGCAGTACTTC
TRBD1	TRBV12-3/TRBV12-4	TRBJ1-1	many	CASSSGQGWGTEAFF	TGTGCCAGCAGTTCGGGACAGGGTTGGGGCACTGAAGCTTTCTTT
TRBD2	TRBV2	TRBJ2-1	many	CASTSGSLDEQFF	TGTGCCAGCACTAGCGGGAGTCTCGATGAGCAGTTCTTC
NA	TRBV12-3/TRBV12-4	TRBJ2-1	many	CASSSDADFDNEQFF	TGTGCCAGCAGCTCTGACGCGGATTTCGACAATGAGCAGTTCTTC
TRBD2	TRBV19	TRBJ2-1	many	CASSIAGRGNVEQFF	TGTGCCAGTAGTATAGCCGGGAGGGGGAATGTTGAGCAGTTCTTC
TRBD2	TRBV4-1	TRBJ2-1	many	CASSLGRAVSYNEQFF	TGCGCCAGCAGCCTTGGGAGGGCCGTTTCCTACAATGAGCAGTTCTTC
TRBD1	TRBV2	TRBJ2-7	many	CASKTGTESYEQYF	TGTGCCAGCAAGACCGGGACAGAGTCCTACGAGCAGTACTTC
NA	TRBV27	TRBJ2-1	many	CASRRPVGEQFF	TGTGCCAGCAGAAGACCCGTCGGTGAGCAGTTCTTC
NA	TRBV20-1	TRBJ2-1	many	CSAVRGRDLYNEQFF	TGCAGTGCGGTGCGGGGAAGGGACTTATACAATGAGCAGTTCTTC
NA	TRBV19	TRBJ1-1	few	CATMTTSGKNTEAFF	TGTGCCACTATGACAACTTCAGGGAAGAACACTGAAGCTTTCTTT
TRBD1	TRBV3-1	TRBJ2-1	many	CASSQTGENEQFF	TGTGCCAGCAGCCAAACAGGGGAGAATGAGCAGTTCTTC
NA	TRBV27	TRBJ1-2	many	CASSLSDGDYGYTF	TGTGCCAGCAGTTTATCTGACGGAGACTATGGCTACACCTTC
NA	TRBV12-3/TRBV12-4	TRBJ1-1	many	CASSYRDTEAFF	TGTGCCAGCAGTTACAGAGACACTGAAGCTTTCTTT
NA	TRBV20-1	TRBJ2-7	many	CSAEAAHPYEQYF	TGCAGTGCCGAAGCGGCCCACCCCTACGAGCAGTACTTC
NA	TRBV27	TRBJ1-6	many	CASSSGNSPLHF	TGTGCCAGCAGTTCCGGAAATTCACCCCTCCACTTT
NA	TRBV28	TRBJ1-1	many	CASTDMGKAFF	TGTGCCAGCACGGACATGGGTAAAGCTTTCTTT
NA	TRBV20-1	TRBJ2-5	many	CSARRGWTETQYF	TGCAGTGCTAGGAGGGGTTGGACAGAGACCCAGTACTTC
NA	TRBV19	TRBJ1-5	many	CASSIRANQPQHF	TGTGCCAGTAGTATCAGGGCCAATCAGCCCCAGCATTTT
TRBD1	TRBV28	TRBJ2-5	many	CASISPYRGQETQYF	TGTGCCAGCATTAGCCCTTACAGGGGGCAAGAGACCCAGTACTTC
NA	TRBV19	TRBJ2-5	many	CASKLTAGQETQYF	TGTGCCAGTAAATTGACAGCTGGTCAGGAGACCCAGTACTTC
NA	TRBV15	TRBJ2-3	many	CATSLQSPDTQYF	TGTGCCACCAGTCTTCAGTCCCCAGATACGCAGTATTTT
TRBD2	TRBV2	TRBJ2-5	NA	CASRGLAGQETQYF	TGTGCCAGCAGAGGACTAGCGGGACAAGAGACCCAGTACTTC
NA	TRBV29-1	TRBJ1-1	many	CSVDSQEAFF	TGCAGCGTTGATTCCCAAGAAGCTTTCTTT
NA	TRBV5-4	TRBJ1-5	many	CASSLGPSNQPQHF	TGTGCCAGCAGCTTGGGCCCTTCCAATCAGCCCCAGCATTTT
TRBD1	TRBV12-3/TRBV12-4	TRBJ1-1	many	CASRAGTGAMNTEAFF	TGTGCCAGCAGGGCAGGGACAGGGGCAATGAACACTGAAGCTTTCTTT
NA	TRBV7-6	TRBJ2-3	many	CASSSTGSTDTQYF	TGTGCCAGCAGCTCGACCGGCAGCACAGATACGCAGTATTTT